A single sample gave rise to the 15 T cell receptor beta chains below, sequenced in a study of shared clonotypes between healthy human individuals. Assay used: immunoSEQ multiplex PCR; TCRdb lists only in-frame clones, some missing. The profile shows about 460,000 clones, 70% to 80% of them singletons. Sequencing input: PBMCs. Receptor source: a woman aged 40-49 years in good health. Some clones in this sample may be carry-over from other donors' samples.

The rearrangement joins TRBV7-8 to TRBJ1-5, with a weak D call TRBD1 (5 bases). With 4 bases removed from V and 9 bases from J, the gap between germline ends came to 10 bases. The CDR3 covers 12 residues. From germline, CDR1 is SGHVS and CDR2 FQNEAQ. For the CDR3, the DNA is TGTGCCAGCAGCTCGGGGGGGTGGCCCCAGCATTTT. Its translation is CASSSGGWPQHF.

On this clone: A far larger clone is only one base removed, so a read error is likely. This sequence joins TRBV7-9 and TRBJ1-1; the D gene is possibly TRBD1 (5 bases). V lost 2 bases to trimming and J lost 5 bases, with 9 bases between them. From germline, CDR1 is SEHNR and CDR2 FQNEAQ (reference sequence). There are 13 residues in the CDR3. CDR3 protein: CASSLSGRTEAFF. DNA for the CDR3: TGTGCCAGCAGCTTATCAGGGAGGACTGAAGCTTTCTTT. Using reference TRBV7-9 and TRBJ1-1 for the parts outside the CDR3, the full variable domain is DTGVSQNPRHKITKRGQNVTFRCDPISEHNRLYWYRQTLGQGPEFLTYFQNEAQLEKSRLLSDRFSAERPKGSFSTLEIQRTEQGDSAMYLCASSLSGRTEAFFGQGTRLTVV.

V and J are TRBV30 and TRBJ2-7; 7 bases line up with TRBD1. This CDR3 contains 15 residues. Trimming took 3 bases from V and 4 from J; bases not matched to a gene: 12. The germline V gene has CDR1 GTSNPN and CDR2 SVGIG (reference sequence). CDR3 sequence reads: CAWSGTAPKVYEQYF. The CDR3 region has the DNA TGTGCCTGGAGCGGGACAGCGCCTAAAGTTTACGAGCAGTACTTC.

This clone was observed a handful of times. The chain links TRBV28 to TRBJ1-2; 7 bases map to TRBD1. This CDR3 region has 12 residues. Trimming took 7 bases from V and 5 from J; bases not matched to a gene: 4. The germline CDR1 and CDR2 sequences are MDHEN and SYDVKM. DNA for the CDR3: TGTGCCAGCACACCGGGACAGTATGGCTACACCTTC. This codes for CASTPGQYGYTF.

This clone was detected many times. The genes are TRBV7-2 and TRBJ2-1, with unresolved D. CDR1 and CDR2 from the germline V gene are SGHTA and FQGNSA. V was shortened by 5 bases and J by 7 bases, with 9 bases between the two germline ends. The CDR3 extends over 12 amino acids. CDR3 sequence (DNA): TGTGCCAGCAGCCACGGTGGGAATGAGCAGTTCTTC. It specifies CASSHGGNEQFF.

The chain links TRBV7-2 to TRBJ1-2; the D is unclear. The ends were cut back, 5 bases at V and 6 bases at J, with 7 bases in the middle. The CDR3 is 11 amino acids. In germline, CDR1 is SGHTA, CDR2 FQGNSA. The CDR3 coding sequence is TGTGCCAGCAGCACAAGCCATGGCTACACCTTC. Its translation: CASSTSHGYTF.

Points on this clone: A much larger clone sits a single nucleotide away, making a read error possible. The DNA for the CDR3 is TGTGCCAGCAGCTTAATTGCGGGAGGGGTCTATGAGCAGTTCTTC. Its translation: CASSLIAGGVYEQFF. The chain employs TRBV7-3 and TRBJ2-1; TRBD2 matches 9 bases. This CDR3 is 15 amino acids long. CDR1 is SGHTA, CDR2 FQGTGA, per germline. V lost 1 base, J lost 8 bases, and 6 bases stayed unmatched.

In its sample, this clone was seen many times. The genes are TRBV7-9 and TRBJ2-7; D could derive from TRBD1 or TRBD2 (5 bases each). There are 13 residues in the CDR3. V lost 4 bases and J lost 3, with 10 bases in between. The germline V gene has CDR1 SEHNR and CDR2 FQNEAQ (reference sequence). CDR3 DNA sequence: TGTGCCAGCAGCTACGGGACGAACTACGAGCAGTACTTC. As protein: CASSYGTNYEQYF.

This chain joins TRBV12-5 and TRBJ2-1; D remains unclear. The ends were cut back, 7 bases at V and 12 bases at J, with 25 bases in the middle. The CDR3 is 15 amino acids. Germline assignment: CDR1 LGHNT and CDR2 FRNRAP. The CDR3 sequence: CASAPGGTLVWGQFF. The CDR3 DNA sequence: TGTGCTAGTGCCCCCGGCGGAACACTGGTTTGGGGGCAGTTCTTC.

Comments on this clone: Other nucleotide sequences in the sample specify the same CDR3. The J gene is TRBJ2-3, the V gene TRBV28; D ambiguous. CDR3 size: 12 residues. CDR1 MDHEN and CDR2 SYDVKM come from the germline V gene. V lost 8 bases and J lost 0, with 6 bases in between. CDR3 bases: TGTGCCAGCCGAGGCAGCACAGATACGCAGTATTTT. It specifies CASRGSTDTQYF.

This clone was seen just once. A far larger clone is a single base away, which makes a read error likely. This rearrangement joins TRBV5-6 to TRBJ2-5, with a tentative D call TRBD1 (6 bases). The CDR3 length is 15 residues. CDR1 is SGHDT, CDR2 YYEEEE, per germline. Trimming removed 3 bases at V and 4 bases at J, with 16 bases between. The DNA of the CDR3 is TGTGCCAGCAGCTCAACTAGGGGGTACCGAGAGACCCAGTACTTC. Its translation: CASSSTRGYRETQYF.

The J gene is TRBJ1-3, the V gene TRBV14; D not certain. Trimming removed 0 bases at V and 4 bases at J, with 7 bases between. This CDR3 is built from 14 residues. CDR1 is SGHDN, CDR2 FVKESK, per germline. The CDR3 region has the DNA TGTGCCAGCAGCCAAGATTCGTGGGGAAACACCATATATTTT. This sequence encodes CASSQDSWGNTIYF.

This clone has a single count. CDR3 in amino acids: CASSSGGHQPQHF. CDR3 nucleotides: TGTGCCAGCAGTAGCGGGGGGCATCAGCCCCAGCATTTT. The chain has TRBV2 and TRBJ1-5, with D perhaps matching TRBD1 (6 bases). The CDR3 runs 13 residues. CDR1 is SNHLY, CDR2 FYNNEI, per germline. V was clipped by 5 bases and J by 5 bases, with 10 bases between them.

The CDR3 coding sequence is TGTGCCTGGAGTGTACATATCGGGGACAGCAATGAAAAACTGTTTTTT. Its translation is CAWSVHIGDSNEKLFF. This sequence joins TRBV30 and TRBJ1-4, with 7 bases lining up with TRBD1. J gave up 5 bases and V 0 bases, and 9 bases lay outside the gene matches. The CDR3 consists of 16 residues. Germline V gene data show CDR1 as GTSNPN and CDR2 as SVGIG (reference sequence).

The V gene is TRBV28, the J gene TRBJ1-4; tentative D call: TRBD1 (5 bases). CDR3 size: 15 residues. Germline CDR1 is MDHEN and CDR2 is SYDVKM. Deletions cut 0 bases from V and 2 bases from J, with 7 bases between. The CDR3 loop is CASSLWGRTNEKLFF. In nucleotides, the CDR3 is TGTGCCAGCAGTTTATGGGGGCGGACTAATGAAAAACTGTTTTTT.